The clone carrying this T cell receptor beta chain was counted at least ten times. Time point described: newly diagnosed GD, antithyroid drugs for less than 3 months. PBMCs were the source of the RNA used for TCR sequencing. Relying on iRepertoire HTBI primers and Arm-PCR of CDR3 regions, the team built TCR beta libraries. TCRdb reanalysed the multiplex PCR reads using MiXCR and keeps one entry per CDR3 protein. The sample has about 530,000 distinct CDR3 sequences, 15% to 20% seen once. Germline loops: CDR1 SQVTM, CDR2 ANQGSEA. This CDR3 comprises 10 residues. Trimming pared 7 bases from V and 1 base from J, leaving 4 bases between. The sample comes from a study of regulatory T cells in long-lasting Graves disease. These sequences were also reported in another study, on T cells in Graves' hyperthyroidism and ophthalmopathy.

The genes are TRBV29-1 and TRBJ1-1; D gene uncertain. The sample in question was peripheral blood mononuclear cells (PBMCs), obtained at new diagnosis, from a patient treated with antithyroid drugs. This receptor was identified in a woman aged 35-65 years with Graves disease. CDR3 residues: CSGENTEAFF. The CDR3 DNA reads as TGCAGCGGCGAGAACACTGAAGCTTTCTTT.